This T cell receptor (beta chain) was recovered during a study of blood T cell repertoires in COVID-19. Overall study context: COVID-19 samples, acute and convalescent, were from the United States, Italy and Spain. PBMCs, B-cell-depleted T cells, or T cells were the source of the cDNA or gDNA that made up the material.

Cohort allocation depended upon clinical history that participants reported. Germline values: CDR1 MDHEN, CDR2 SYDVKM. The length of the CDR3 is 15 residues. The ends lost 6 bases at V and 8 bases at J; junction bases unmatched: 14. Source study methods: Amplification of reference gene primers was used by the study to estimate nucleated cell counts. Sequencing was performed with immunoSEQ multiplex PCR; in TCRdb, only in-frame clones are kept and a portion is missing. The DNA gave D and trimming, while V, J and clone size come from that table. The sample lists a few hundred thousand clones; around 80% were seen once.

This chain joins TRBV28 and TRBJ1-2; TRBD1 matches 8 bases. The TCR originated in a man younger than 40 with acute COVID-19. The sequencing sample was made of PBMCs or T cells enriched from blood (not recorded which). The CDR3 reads CASRLPGQGAGGYTF. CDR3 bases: TGTGCCAGCAGGTTACCTGGGCAGGGGGCTGGCGGCTACACCTTC.